This TCR beta chain was sequenced in a study of shared clonotypes between healthy human individuals. 250 to 300 ng DNA, some 30,000 T cell genomes, went into unsorted PBMC replicate PCRs. The authors sequenced unsorted PBMC DNA on ten immunoSEQ deep assay plates. TCRdb's copy holds only in-frame clones and misses some; the assay was immunoSEQ multiplex PCR. The data contain 530,000 or so clones, nearly 80% of them singletons. The donors, healthy adults who were HIV-negative, had experienced no recent acute infections or vaccinations. Each donor was a Caucasian adult residing in Nashville, Tennessee. CDR1 is SGHTA and CDR2 is FQGNSA in the germline V gene. V was cut by 1 base and J by 5 bases, with 14 bases left in between. CDR3 length equals 15 residues.

This sequence joins TRBV7-2 and TRBJ2-5; tentative D call: TRBD2 (5 bases). The source material was PBMCs. This clonotype was obtained from a woman between 40 and 50 years old in good health. Some clones in this sample may be carry-over from other donors' samples. The CDR3 here is CASSLVGLREETQYF. The CDR3 nucleotides read TGTGCCAGCAGCTTAGTCGGACTCAGAGAGGAGACCCAGTACTTC. Drawing the rest from reference TRBV7-2 and TRBJ2-5, the complete variable domain is GAGVSQSPSNKVTEKGKDVELRCDPISGHTALYWYRQSLGQGLEFLIYFQGNSAPDKSGLPSDRFSAERTGGSVSTLTIQRTQQEDSAVYLCASSLVGLREETQYFGPGTRLLVL.